This record concerns one T cell receptor beta chain sequence. Some clones are missing from TCRdb's copy, which holds only in-frame ones; the method was immunoSEQ multiplex PCR. The sample has 250,000 to 350,000 clones; roughly 85% are singletons. The sample comes from a study of blood T cell repertoires in COVID-19. Germline loops: CDR1 GTSNPN, CDR2 SVGIG (reference sequence). The CDR3 is 17 residues long. Losses at the gene ends were 2 bases for V and 2 bases for J; bases not matched to a gene: 11. The chain is built from TRBV30 and TRBJ2-3; 9 bases are a match to TRBD1. The specimen sequenced was PBMCs or T cells enriched from blood (not recorded which). This TCR was sampled from a woman aged 40 to 50 who had recovered from COVID-19. CDR3 DNA: TGTGCCTGGAGTCACGGGACAGGGCCTTACCACACAGATACGCAGTATTTT. This encodes CAWSHGTGPYHTDTQYF.